This TCR beta chain derives from a study of T cell responses to AZD1222 COVID-19 vaccine. Study-level findings and limits: When two AZD1222 doses had been given, Spike-specific TCR breadth and depth rose.

In regard to this clone: Antigen unknown.

Libraries were prepared by immunoSEQ multiplex PCR; TCRdb keeps only in-frame clonotypes and omits some of them. The repertoire holds 200,000 or so clones, with over 80% as singletons. The CDR3 loop spans 15 amino acids. Germline values: CDR1 SGHVS, CDR2 FNYEAQ. V lost 0 bases to trimming and J lost 5 bases, with 8 bases between them. The rearrangement uses TRBV7-6 and TRBJ1-6, with a weak D call TRBD1 (6 bases). The sequenced sample was peripheral blood, obtained on day 0 of MenACWY control vaccination. The TCR originated in an adult in good health. DNA of the CDR3: TGTGCCAGCAGCTTAGCGACAGGAGATAATTCACCCCTCCACTTT. It encodes CASSLATGDNSPLHF.